The 24 T cell receptor beta chains listed next were all sequenced from one sample in a study of cytotoxic CD8 clonotypes in ibrutinib-treated CLL. The protocol was immunoSEQ multiplex PCR, while the TCRdb copy is restricted to in-frame clones and leaves out a portion. The data show some 70,000 clones, 75% to 95% seen once. The sample here was PBMCs, taken after 12 months of ibrutinib treatment. Receptors originate from a human donor with chronic lymphocytic leukemia.

The V gene is TRBV20-1, the J gene TRBJ2-3; D unclear. Looked up from germline, CDR1 is DFQATT and CDR2 is SNEGSKA (reference sequence). The CDR3 spans 11 residues. Trimming shortened V by 4 bases and J by 1 base, and 3 bases separated the two germline ends. The CDR3 is CSAKGTDTQYF. The CDR3 DNA follows: TGCAGTGCTAAGGGCACAGATACGCAGTATTTT.

The V and J genes are TRBV6-5 and TRBJ2-1, with D perhaps TRBD1 (6 bases). The V gene's germline CDR1 is MNHEY and CDR2 SVGAGI. Trimming cost V 7 bases and J 4 bases, with 14 bases left between them. The CDR3 has 14 amino acids. DNA of the CDR3: TGTGCCAGCACGTCAGGGGATCAATACAATGAGCAGTTCTTC. Encoded protein: CASTSGDQYNEQFF.

A remark on this clone: The sample has other DNA sequences that encode this CDR3 too. This rearrangement joins TRBV2 to TRBJ1-5; 9 bases match TRBD1. In germline, CDR1 is SNHLY, CDR2 FYNNEI. With V trimmed by 4 bases and J by 2 bases, 3 bases remained unmatched. The CDR3 is 15 amino acids. CDR3 sequence reads: CASSGDRGGNQPQHF. The CDR3 coding sequence is TGTGCCAGCAGTGGAGACAGGGGGGGCAATCAGCCCCAGCATTTT.

This sequence joins TRBV7-9 and TRBJ2-3; the D gene is possibly TRBD2 (6 bases). CDR3 length: 12 amino acids. CDR1 SEHNR and CDR2 FQNEAQ come from the germline V gene (reference sequence). V gave up 6 bases and J gave up 6 bases, with 10 bases separating them. CDR3 sequence reads: CASSPGLDTQYF. For the CDR3, the DNA is TGTGCCAGCAGTCCGGGACTGGATACGCAGTATTTT.

The CDR3 DNA follows: TGTGCCAGTAGTATAGCGACAGGGGGCTATGGCTACACCTTC. This codes for CASSIATGGYGYTF. The rearrangement links TRBV19 to TRBJ1-2, with 9 bases identical to TRBD1. V was clipped by 1 base and J by 4 bases; unmatched bases: 1. CDR3 length: 14 amino acids. The V gene's germline CDR1 is LNHDA and CDR2 SQIVND (reference sequence).

The V and J genes are TRBV25-1 and TRBJ2-7, with D tentatively TRBD1 or TRBD2 (5 bases each). The CDR3 length is 14 residues. Germline CDR1 is MGHDK and CDR2 is SYGVNS. Trimming left V 4 bases short and J 3 bases short, with 13 bases between. CDR3 residues: CASSGGDGVYEQYF. The DNA of the CDR3 is TGTGCCAGCAGTGGAGGGGACGGAGTCTACGAGCAGTACTTC.

V and J are TRBV6-4 and TRBJ2-6; 9 bases are shared with TRBD2. CDR1 is MRHNA, CDR2 SNTAGT, per germline. This CDR3 is 19 amino acids long. J gave up 4 bases and V 5 bases, and 15 bases lay outside the gene matches. CDR3 in amino acids: CASSLLRAGGGKGANVLTF. CDR3 nucleotide sequence: TGTGCCAGCAGTCTCCTCCGAGCGGGAGGCGGAAAAGGGGCCAACGTCCTGACTTTC.

In its sample, this clone was seen a few times. The chain combines TRBV5-1 with TRBJ1-4; D is undetermined. The CDR3 contains 13 residues. Germline loops: CDR1 SGHRS, CDR2 YFSETQ. Trimming removed 0 bases at V and 4 bases at J, with 4 bases between. The CDR3 sequence is CASSLAVNEKLFF. In DNA, the CDR3 is TGCGCCAGCAGCTTGGCTGTTAATGAAAAACTGTTTTTT.

The chain carries TRBV7-2 and TRBJ2-7, with 7 bases matching TRBD1. This CDR3 spans 14 amino acids. The germline gives CDR1 SGHTA, CDR2 FQGNSA. The V and J ends lost 3 bases and 0 bases, in that order; junction bases with no gene match: 2. The CDR3 spells CASSFTGVSYEQYF. The DNA of the CDR3 is TGTGCCAGCAGCTTTACAGGGGTCTCCTACGAGCAGTACTTC. The full variable domain, with the rest looked up from reference TRBV7-2 and TRBJ2-7, is GAGVSQSPSNKVTEKGKDVELRCDPISGHTALYWYRQSLGQGLEFLIYFQGNSAPDKSGLPSDRFSAERTGGSVSTLTIQRTQQEDSAVYLCASSFTGVSYEQYFGPGTRLTVT.

The CDR3 sequence is CASSFLAGDTGELFF. CDR3 DNA: TGTGCCAGCAGTTTTCTAGCGGGAGACACCGGGGAGCTGTTTTTT. The rearrangement links TRBV28 to TRBJ2-2; the match to TRBD2 covers 10 bases. This CDR3 has 15 residues. V was pared by 3 bases and J by 3 bases, with 1 base of the junction left unmatched. Looked up from germline, CDR1 is MDHEN and CDR2 is SYDVKM.

The chain combines TRBV5-4 with TRBJ1-1, with TRBD1 identical over 7 bases. The CDR3 extends over 13 amino acids. Germline lookup yields CDR1 SGHNT and CDR2 YYREEE (reference sequence). J lost 1 base, V lost 5 bases, and 2 bases had no gene match. The CDR3 DNA reads TGTGCCAGCAGGGCAGGGGGGAACACTGAAGCTTTCTTT. Translated: CASRAGGNTEAFF.

This chain joins TRBV4-1 and TRBJ2-4; 11 nucleotides align to TRBD1. J was trimmed by 4 bases and V by 5 bases; bases with no gene match: 13. Germline CDR1 MGHRA, CDR2 YSYEKL. The CDR3 has 18 residues. The CDR3 region has the DNA TGCGCCAGCAGCACCCGGCCCGGGACAGGGGGAGAGAAAAACATTCAGTACTTC. Residues: CASSTRPGTGGEKNIQYF.

J is TRBJ1-2 and V is TRBV4-1, with D possibly being TRBD1 (5 bases). This CDR3 is built from 14 residues. Per germline, CDR1 MGHRA and CDR2 YSYEKL. V was trimmed by 3 bases and J by 7 bases, leaving 15 bases between them. This CDR3 reads CASSQPRAGRGYTF. CDR3 sequence (DNA): TGCGCCAGCAGCCAGCCCAGGGCCGGACGTGGCTACACCTTC.

The chain joins TRBV18 to TRBJ2-7; tentative D call: TRBD1 (6 bases). The CDR3 runs to 13 residues. Germline CDR1 KGHSH, CDR2 LQKENI. V lost 3 bases, J lost 2 bases, and 8 bases lay in between. CDR3 amino acids: CASSPDRPYEQYF. The CDR3 DNA sequence: TGTGCCAGCTCACCCGACAGGCCCTACGAGCAGTACTTC.

The V gene is TRBV20-1, the J gene TRBJ2-7; 8 positions agree with TRBD1. The CDR3 sequence is 11 residues long. V lost 8 bases, J lost 3 bases, and 3 bases stayed unmatched. CDR1 is DFQATT and CDR2 is SNEGSKA in the germline V gene (reference sequence). CDR3 in DNA: TGCAGTAGTACAGGGGGCTACGAGCAGTACTTC. It yields the protein CSSTGGYEQYF.

There are a few counts of this clone. The rearrangement uses TRBV2 and TRBJ2-2; possible D gene TRBD1, 6 bases. Trimming took 6 bases from V and 0 from J, leaving 11 bases between them. This CDR3 spans 15 amino acids. Looked up from germline, CDR1 is SNHLY and CDR2 is FYNNEI. In DNA form, the CDR3 reads TGTGCCAGCAGCTGGAGACAGGCGAACACCGGGGAGCTGTTTTTT. Translation gives CASSWRQANTGELFF.

The chain joins TRBV19 to TRBJ2-2, with TRBD1 as a possible D gene (5 bases). The CDR3 spans 12 residues. Germline CDR1 LNHDA, CDR2 SQIVND (reference sequence). The CDR3 spells CVVSSGTGELFF. The CDR3 DNA reads as TGTGTTGTCAGTTCAGGGACCGGGGAGCTGTTTTTT.

The CDR3: CASSVGRRGVNYGYTF. CDR3 nucleotide sequence: TGTGCCAGCAGCGTAGGGCGCAGGGGGGTTAACTATGGCTACACCTTC. J is TRBJ1-2 and V is TRBV9; TRBD1 matches 7 bases. CDR1 is SGDLS and CDR2 is YYNGEE in the germline V gene. The CDR3 loop spans 16 amino acids. V gave up 0 bases and J gave up 1 base; unmatched junction bases: 6.

The CDR3, as DNA: TGTGCCAGCAGCTTATCGGCATCGGGAGGGGGAAGAGCTAACTATGGCTACACCTTC. Protein sequence: CASSLSASGGGRANYGYTF. This sequence joins TRBV7-8 and TRBJ1-2; possibly TRBD1 for D (6 bases). V shed 2 bases and J shed 0 bases, with 22 bases lying between them. The CDR3 consists of 19 residues. CDR1 SGHVS and CDR2 FQNEAQ come from the germline V gene.

The rearrangement uses TRBV10-2 and TRBJ2-1, with TRBD1 matching over 7 bases. From germline, CDR1 is WSHSY and CDR2 SAAADI. V shed 7 bases, J shed 0 bases, and the junction held 3 bases outside the gene matches. The CDR3 is made up of 14 amino acids. The CDR3 region is CASTGTVSYNEQFF. For the CDR3, the DNA is TGCGCCAGCACCGGGACAGTCTCCTACAATGAGCAGTTCTTC.

The chain employs TRBV5-1 and TRBJ2-2; no clear D gene. Trimming stripped 2 bases from V and 8 bases from J, with 13 bases between. Germline CDR1 is SGHRS and CDR2 is YFSETQ. This CDR3 has 14 residues. The CDR3 nucleotides read TGCGCCAGCAGCTTCACCCCCGCCAGGGGGGAGCTGTTTTTT. It encodes CASSFTPARGELFF. The full variable domain, completed using reference TRBV5-1 and TRBJ2-2, is KAGVTQTPRYLIKTRGQQVTLSCSPISGHRSVSWYQQTPGQGLQFLFEYFSETQRNKGNFPGRFSGRQFSNSRSEMNVSTLELGDSALYLCASSFTPARGELFFGEGSRLTVL.

The chain has TRBV5-1 and TRBJ2-2; D is ambiguous. The CDR3 runs 13 residues. Trimming stripped 0 bases from V and 7 bases from J, with 7 bases between. CDR1 SGHRS and CDR2 YFSETQ come from the germline V gene. CDR3 nucleotides: TGCGCCAGCAGCTTGGTTCCCGACGGGGAGCTGTTTTTT. This translates into CASSLVPDGELFF.

This clone has a single count. The chain is built from TRBV2 and TRBJ2-5, with TRBD2 matching 13 bases. The closer fit of TRBJ2-7 to the DNA end suggests the J call may be wrong. CDR1 SNHLY and CDR2 FYNNEI come from the germline V gene. The CDR3 sequence is 15 residues long. CDR3 sequence (DNA): TGTGCCAGCAGTTCTCGGACTAGCGGGAGAAACGAGCAGTACTTC. This gives the protein CASSSRTSGRNEQYF.

The V gene is TRBV4-3, the J gene TRBJ2-6, with a possible D match to TRBD1 (6 bases). The CDR3 sequence is 18 residues long. V shed 0 bases and J shed 4 bases, with 16 bases lying between them. Germline V gene sequence: CDR1 LGHNA, CDR2 YSLEER. The DNA of the CDR3 is TGCGCCAGCAGCCAAGATGAGGCAGGGGCAGGAGGGGCCAACGTCCTGACTTTC. It is translated as CASSQDEAGAGGANVLTF.